This T cell receptor (beta chain) is from a study of T cells in Graves' hyperthyroidism and ophthalmopathy (dated by TCRdb to about 2019). About the study as a whole: Peripheral blood was sampled at the time of initial diagnosis, prior to any treatment. The paper describes TCR Vbeta CDR3 sequencing of around 130 peripheral blood samples, made up of some 42 ophthalmopathy patients, around 78 hyperthyroidism patients and roughly 17 progressor patients. The study also compared thyroid tissue and blood T-cell repertoires from a handful of Graves' hyperthyroidism patients. Once sampling was done, hyperthyroidism patients were given methimazole at a starting dose of 30 mg daily, whereas ophthalmopathy patients were given high-dose intravenous methylprednisolone. For training and testing, the roughly 93 patients in the discovery cohort were randomly divided in a 7:3 ratio. To identify TCR V-J signatures that set the groups apart, the researchers used a discovery cohort of about a hundred patients, made up of under 45 with Graves' ophthalmopathy and 55 to 65 with stable Graves' hyperthyroidism. Prospective prediction of ophthalmopathy was tested in an independent validation cohort consisting of fewer than 20 hyperthyroidism patients and approximately 16 patients who later progressed to ophthalmopathy. The investigation overall reported the following: Most expanded thyroid clonotypes (frequency above 0.001) were also found in blood, which suggests that blood repertoires may mirror thyroid immune responses. Sample size was not statistically predetermined, and investigators were not blinded to group allocation. A 13 V-J signature model separated ophthalmopathy from stable hyperthyroidism, with approximately 86% sensitivity and roughly 84% specificity in cross-validation and 80%/75% in testing. In validation, the model predicted progression to ophthalmopathy a median of about 5.9 months before onset, with over 60% sensitivity and 72.22% specificity.

The hyperthyroidism patients were between 18 and 65 years old and newly diagnosed, with a disease duration of less than 2 months. The study excluded patients with uncontrolled infections, other autoimmune diseases, pregnancy or lactation. Clinical symptoms, serum thyroxine and TRAb, thyroid ultrasound, and orbital computed tomography formed the basis for the diagnoses. For progressor patients, blood was drawn at the first diagnosis of hyperthyroidism, before any ophthalmopathy symptoms had appeared. Ficoll-Paque density gradient centrifugation was used to isolate PBMCs from around 10 ml of fresh peripheral blood. Progressor patients were initially diagnosed with Graves' hyperthyroidism and developed ophthalmopathy during follow-up. Trizol reagent was used to extract total RNA, and RNA quality was then checked on an Agilent 2100 Bioanalyzer. Amplification of TCR beta CDR3 regions was carried out from RNA transcripts. For the first round of RT-PCR on the TCR CDR3, the HTBI primer set was used together with the Qiagen OneStep RT-PCR kit. A second multiplex PCR round built the libraries, followed by size selection and purification. Paired-end sequencing of the libraries was performed with 100 bp reads on an Illumina HiSeq2000. As for the original processing: SOAPnuke was used to process the raw data, removing reads that contained adapters or uncalled bases, had a mean Phred below 15, or lacked an exact match to the constant primer or identifier. High-quality paired reads were merged using COPE v1.2.5, and each unique nucleotide sequence was defined as a clonotype. Clonotypes were aligned to IMGT TRBV, TRBD and TRBJ reference segments using MiTCR v1.1. Analysis was restricted to V-J combinations with a frequency above 0.0001, which covered about 99% of repertoires. A TCS score was defined as the ratio of F50 (clonal expansion) to E x V (chaos), with BLOSUM62-based TCRdist applied between CDR3 peptides within each V-J. Welch's t-statistics and random forest reduced 514 V-J features to 13, which were used in a naive Bayes classifier (R e1071). The raw public data were reprocessed by TCRdb itself: fastp quality trimming at Q25, MiXCR clonotype calling, in-frame beta chains only. When rows share a CDR3 protein, they turn into one entry using the most common DNA and genes. TCRdb's processing, not the authors' own work, is the source of the V and J calls. Present in this sample are about 380,000 distinct CDR3 sequences, around an eighth of which were seen just once. Roughly 20% of the sample comes from the top ten.

This clonotype was detected ten times or more. Its specific antigen is unknown. The record has no base qualities; no much larger clone is one base away. The CDR3 covers 14 residues, taking in both the cysteine and the phenylalanine. The kept DNA is CDR3 alone, 42 bases in frame from the first base. V loses 8 bases, J loses 1 base, and the germline ends lie 13 bases apart. CDR1 MDHEN and CDR2 SYDVKM are derived from the germline V gene. The rearrangement joined TRBV28 to TRBJ2-3; the D gene lacks a confident call. The TCR originated in a man aged 25-45 years with Graves' hyperthyroidism that later progressed to Graves' ophthalmopathy. Sequences were obtained from blood. The CDR3 reads CASRFDGRTDTQYF. The nucleotides are TGTGCCAGCCGCTTTGACGGCCGCACAGATACGCAGTATTTT.